Sequencing of this T cell receptor (beta chain) was carried out in a study of early T cells in non-severe SARS-CoV-2 infection. Study context: Sequencing used unsorted whole-blood bulk RNA, so chains lack pairing.

In the library, individual cDNA molecules carried attached unique molecular identifiers. One entry per CDR3 protein, called by TCRdb with MiXCR from the 5' RACE reads. Of approximately 90,000 distinct CDR3 sequences in the sample, roughly 12% were seen once. Points from the study as a whole: VDJdb matching favored anti-spike CD8 responses, missing private and CD4 specificities.

About this clonotype itself: As yet, its antigen is unknown.

CDR1 SQVTM and CDR2 ANQGSEA come from the germline V gene. This CDR3 comprises 13 residues. J was trimmed by 1 base and V by 3 bases; bases with no gene match: 2. The origin of this receptor is an adult who was a healthcare worker with PCR-confirmed SARS-CoV-2 infection or an uninfected control (not recorded which). The chain couples TRBV29-1 to TRBJ1-1, with 7 bases that match TRBD1. The sample was whole blood, taken at baseline. This CDR3 is CSVETGKNTEAFF. The CDR3 bases are TGCAGCGTTGAGACAGGGAAGAACACTGAAGCTTTCTTT. Full variable domain (outside the CDR3, taken from reference TRBV29-1 and TRBJ1-1): SAVISQKPSRDICQRGTSLTIQCQVDSQVTMMFWYRQQPGQSLTLIATANQGSEATYESGFVIDKFPISRPNLTFSTLTVSNMSPEDSSIYLCSVETGKNTEAFFGQGTRLTVV.